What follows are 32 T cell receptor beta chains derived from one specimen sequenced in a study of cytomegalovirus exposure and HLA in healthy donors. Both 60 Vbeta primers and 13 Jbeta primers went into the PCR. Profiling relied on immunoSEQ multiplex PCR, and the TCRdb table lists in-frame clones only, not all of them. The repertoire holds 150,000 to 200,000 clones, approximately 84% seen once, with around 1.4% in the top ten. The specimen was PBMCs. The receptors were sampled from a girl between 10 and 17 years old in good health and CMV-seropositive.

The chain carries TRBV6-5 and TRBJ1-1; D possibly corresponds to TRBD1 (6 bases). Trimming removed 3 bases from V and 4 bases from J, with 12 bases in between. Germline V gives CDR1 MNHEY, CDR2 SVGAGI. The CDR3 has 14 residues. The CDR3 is CASSYMGAGTEAFF. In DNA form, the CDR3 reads TGTGCCAGCAGTTATATGGGGGCCGGCACTGAAGCTTTCTTT.

The DNA of the CDR3 is TGTGCCAGCAGCCCCGGGACAGGGCCGGATGACTATGGCTACACCTTC. This sequence encodes CASSPGTGPDDYGYTF. The J gene is TRBJ1-2, the V gene TRBV7-9; 9 nucleotides agree with TRBD1. Unmatched junction bases numbered 10, after V lost 5 bases and J lost 3 bases. CDR3 size: 16 residues. Per the germline V gene, CDR1 is SEHNR and CDR2 is FQNEAQ (reference sequence).

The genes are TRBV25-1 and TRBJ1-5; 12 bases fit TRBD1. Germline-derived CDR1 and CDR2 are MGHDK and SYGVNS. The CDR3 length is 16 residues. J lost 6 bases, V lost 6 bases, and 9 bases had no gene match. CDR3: CASSASGTGGRQPQHF. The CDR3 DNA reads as TGTGCCAGCAGCGCCTCGGGGACAGGGGGCCGTCAGCCCCAGCATTTT.

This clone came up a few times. The CDR3: CASSLPGNEGYTF. CDR3 sequence (DNA): TGTGCCAGCAGTCTTCCCGGGAATGAGGGCTACACCTTC. The chain employs TRBV6-5 and TRBJ1-2; no clear D. The CDR3 has 13 residues. The germline V gene encodes CDR1 MNHEY and CDR2 SVGAGI. V dropped 5 bases and J dropped 8 bases, with 15 bases sitting between them.

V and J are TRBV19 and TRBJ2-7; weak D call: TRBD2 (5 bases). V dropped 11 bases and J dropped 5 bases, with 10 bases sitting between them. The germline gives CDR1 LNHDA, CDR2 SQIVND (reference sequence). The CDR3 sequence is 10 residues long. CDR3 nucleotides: TGTGCCGCCCCCGGGGACGAGCAGTACTTC. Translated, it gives CAAPGDEQYF. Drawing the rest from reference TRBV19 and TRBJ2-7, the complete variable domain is DGGITQSPKYLFRKEGQNVTLSCEQNLNHDAMYWYRQDPGQGLRLIYYSQIVNDFQKGDIAEGYSVSREKKESFPLTVTSAQKNPTAFYLCAAPGDEQYFGPGTRLTVT.

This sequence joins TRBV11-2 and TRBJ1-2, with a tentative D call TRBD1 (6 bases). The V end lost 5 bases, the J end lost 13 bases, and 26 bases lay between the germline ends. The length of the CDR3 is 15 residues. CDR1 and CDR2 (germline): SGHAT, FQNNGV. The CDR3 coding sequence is TGTGCCAGCAGCCTGAAAGGGAAAGTCTCCGGGACATCCACCTTC. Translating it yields CASSLKGKVSGTSTF. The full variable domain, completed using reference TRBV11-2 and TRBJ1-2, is EAGVAQSPRYKIIEKRQSVAFWCNPISGHATLYWYQQILGQGPKLLIQFQNNGVVDDSQLPKDRFSAERLKGVDSTLKIQPAKLEDSAVYLCASSLKGKVSGTSTFGSGTRLTVV.

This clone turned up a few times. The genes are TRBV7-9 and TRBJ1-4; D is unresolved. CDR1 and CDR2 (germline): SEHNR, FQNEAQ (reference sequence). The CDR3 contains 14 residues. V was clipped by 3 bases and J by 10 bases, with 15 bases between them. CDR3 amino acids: CASSLEGLEGKLFF. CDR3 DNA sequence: TGTGCCAGCAGCTTGGAAGGGCTGGAGGGAAAACTGTTTTTT.

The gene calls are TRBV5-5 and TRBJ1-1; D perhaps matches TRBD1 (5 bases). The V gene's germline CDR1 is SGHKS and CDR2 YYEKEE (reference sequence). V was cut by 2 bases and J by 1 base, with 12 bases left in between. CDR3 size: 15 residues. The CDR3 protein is CASSFPTQGNTEAFF. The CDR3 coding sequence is TGTGCCAGCAGCTTTCCAACTCAGGGGAACACTGAAGCTTTCTTT. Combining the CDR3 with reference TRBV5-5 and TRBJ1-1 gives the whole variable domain DAGVTQSPTHLIKTRGQQVTLRCSPISGHKSVSWYQQVLGQGPQFIFQYYEKEERGRGNFPDRFSARQFPNYSSELNVNALLLGDSALYLCASSFPTQGNTEAFFGQGTRLTVV.

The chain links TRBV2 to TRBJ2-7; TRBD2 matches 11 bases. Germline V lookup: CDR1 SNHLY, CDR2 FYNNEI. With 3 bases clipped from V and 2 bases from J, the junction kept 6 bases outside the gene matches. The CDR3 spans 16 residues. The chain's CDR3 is CASSDPTSGTPYEQYF. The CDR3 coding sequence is TGTGCCAGCAGTGACCCGACTAGCGGGACCCCCTACGAGCAGTACTTC.

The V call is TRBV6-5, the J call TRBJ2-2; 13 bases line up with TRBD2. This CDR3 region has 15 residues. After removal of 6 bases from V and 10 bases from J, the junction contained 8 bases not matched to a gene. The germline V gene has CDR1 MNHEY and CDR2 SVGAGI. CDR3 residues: CASRRTSGGPPELFF. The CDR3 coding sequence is TGTGCCAGCAGAAGGACTAGCGGGGGCCCGCCGGAGCTGTTTTTT.

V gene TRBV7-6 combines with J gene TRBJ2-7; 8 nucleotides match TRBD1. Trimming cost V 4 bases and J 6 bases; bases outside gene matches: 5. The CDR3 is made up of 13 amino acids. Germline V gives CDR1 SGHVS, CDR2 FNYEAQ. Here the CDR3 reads CASSSKTGAEQYF. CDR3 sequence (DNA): TGTGCCAGCAGCTCCAAGACAGGGGCCGAGCAGTACTTC.

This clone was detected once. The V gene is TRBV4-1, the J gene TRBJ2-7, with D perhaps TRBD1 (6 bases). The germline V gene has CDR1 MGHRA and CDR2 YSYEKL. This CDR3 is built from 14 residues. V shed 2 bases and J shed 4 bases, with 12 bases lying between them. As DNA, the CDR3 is TGCGCCAGCAGCCAATCACAGGGATTTTACGAGCAGTACTTC. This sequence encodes CASSQSQGFYEQYF.

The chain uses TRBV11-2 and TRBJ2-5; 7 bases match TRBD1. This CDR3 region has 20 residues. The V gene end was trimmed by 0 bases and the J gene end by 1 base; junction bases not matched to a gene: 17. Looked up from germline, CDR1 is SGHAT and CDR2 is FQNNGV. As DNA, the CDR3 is TGTGCCAGCAGCTTAGATTTTGAGGCAGGGGGTACCTCCCTCCAAGAGACCCAGTACTTC. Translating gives CASSLDFEAGGTSLQETQYF.

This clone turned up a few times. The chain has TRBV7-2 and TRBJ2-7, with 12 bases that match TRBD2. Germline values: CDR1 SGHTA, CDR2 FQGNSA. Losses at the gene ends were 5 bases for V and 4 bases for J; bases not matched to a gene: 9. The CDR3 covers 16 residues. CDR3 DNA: TGTGCCAGCAGCCCCTTGACTAGCGGGAGACGGTACGAGCAGTACTTC. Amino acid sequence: CASSPLTSGRRYEQYF. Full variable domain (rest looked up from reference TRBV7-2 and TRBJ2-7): GAGVSQSPSNKVTEKGKDVELRCDPISGHTALYWYRQSLGQGLEFLIYFQGNSAPDKSGLPSDRFSAERTGGSVSTLTIQRTQQEDSAVYLCASSPLTSGRRYEQYFGPGTRLTVT.

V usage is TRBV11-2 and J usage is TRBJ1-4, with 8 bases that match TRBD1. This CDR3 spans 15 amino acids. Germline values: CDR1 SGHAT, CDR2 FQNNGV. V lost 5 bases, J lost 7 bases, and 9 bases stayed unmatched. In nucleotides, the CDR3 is TGTGCCAGCAGCGGTGACAGGGGACTCGGTGAAAAACTGTTTTTT. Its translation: CASSGDRGLGEKLFF.

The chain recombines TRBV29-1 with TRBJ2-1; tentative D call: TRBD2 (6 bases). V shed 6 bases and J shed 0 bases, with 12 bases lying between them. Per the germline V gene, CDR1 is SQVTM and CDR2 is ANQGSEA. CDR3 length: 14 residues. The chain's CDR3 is CSVEGLSSYNEQFF. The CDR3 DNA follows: TGCAGCGTGGAGGGACTTAGCTCCTACAATGAGCAGTTCTTC.

In DNA form, the CDR3 reads TGTGCCAGCAGCAGCAGACAAATCACCGGGGAGCTGTTTTTT. Translation: CASSSRQITGELFF. The rearrangement joins TRBV9 to TRBJ2-2; D uncertain. V gave up 4 bases and J gave up 4 bases, with 11 bases separating them. The CDR3 runs 14 residues. Germline V gene data show CDR1 as SGDLS and CDR2 as YYNGEE.

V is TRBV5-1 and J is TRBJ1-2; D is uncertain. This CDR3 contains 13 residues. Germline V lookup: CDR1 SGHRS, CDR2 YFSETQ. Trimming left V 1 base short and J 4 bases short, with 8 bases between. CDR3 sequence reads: CASSLKEAYGYTF. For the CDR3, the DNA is TGCGCCAGCAGCTTGAAAGAAGCCTATGGCTACACCTTC. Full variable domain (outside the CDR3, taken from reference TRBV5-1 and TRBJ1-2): KAGVTQTPRYLIKTRGQQVTLSCSPISGHRSVSWYQQTPGQGLQFLFEYFSETQRNKGNFPGRFSGRQFSNSRSEMNVSTLELGDSALYLCASSLKEAYGYTFGSGTRLTVV.

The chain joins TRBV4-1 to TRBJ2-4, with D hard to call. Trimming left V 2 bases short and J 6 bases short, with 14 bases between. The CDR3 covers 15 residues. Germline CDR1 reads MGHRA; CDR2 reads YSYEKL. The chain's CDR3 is CASSQREHSGNIQYF. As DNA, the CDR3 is TGCGCCAGCAGCCAAAGAGAGCATTCCGGAAACATTCAGTACTTC.

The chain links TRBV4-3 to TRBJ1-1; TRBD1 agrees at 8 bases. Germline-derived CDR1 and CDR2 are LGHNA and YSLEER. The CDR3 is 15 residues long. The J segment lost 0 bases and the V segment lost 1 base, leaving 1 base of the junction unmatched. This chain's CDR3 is CASSQGTGLNTEAFF. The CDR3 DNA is TGCGCCAGCAGCCAAGGGACAGGGCTGAACACTGAAGCTTTCTTT.

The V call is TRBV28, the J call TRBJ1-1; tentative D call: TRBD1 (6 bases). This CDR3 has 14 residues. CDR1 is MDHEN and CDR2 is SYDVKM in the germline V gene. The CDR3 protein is CAAGAGLMNTEAFF. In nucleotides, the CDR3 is TGTGCAGCAGGGGCAGGGCTAATGAACACTGAAGCTTTCTTT. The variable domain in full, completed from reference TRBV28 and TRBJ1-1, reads DVKVTQSSRYLVKRTGEKVFLECVQDMDHENMFWYRQDPGLGLRLIYFSYDVKMKEKGDIPEGYSVSREKKERFSLILESASTNQTSMYLCAAGAGLMNTEAFFGQGTRLTVV.

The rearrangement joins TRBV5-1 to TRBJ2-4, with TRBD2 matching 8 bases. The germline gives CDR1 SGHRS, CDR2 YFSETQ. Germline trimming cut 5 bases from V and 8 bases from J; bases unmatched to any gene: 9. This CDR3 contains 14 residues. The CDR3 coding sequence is TGCGCCAGCAGGATGGGAGCGGGAGAGGACATTCAGTACTTC. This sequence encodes CASRMGAGEDIQYF.

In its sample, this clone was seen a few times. CDR3 amino acids: CASRDSREKLFF. In DNA form, the CDR3 reads TGTGCCTCCCGGGACAGTAGGGAAAAACTGTTTTTT. The rearrangement links TRBV10-3 to TRBJ1-4; the match to TRBD1 covers 7 bases. CDR1 and CDR2 (germline): ENHRY, SYGVKD. J was trimmed by 8 bases and V by 11 bases; bases with no gene match: 8. CDR3 length: 12 amino acids.

The CDR3 bases are TGTGCCAGCAGCTTAGGGGCGGGTACCGGGGAGCTGTTTTTT. It encodes CASSLGAGTGELFF. The chain has TRBV11-3 and TRBJ2-2, with a weak D call TRBD2 (5 bases). The CDR3 is 14 amino acids. Trimming took off 1 base at V and 5 bases at J, with 8 bases between the two ends. Germline values: CDR1 SGHNT, CDR2 YENEEA.

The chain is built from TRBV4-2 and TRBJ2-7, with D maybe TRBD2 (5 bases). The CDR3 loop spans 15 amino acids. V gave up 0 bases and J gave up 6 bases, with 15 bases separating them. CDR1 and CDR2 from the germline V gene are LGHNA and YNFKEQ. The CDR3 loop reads CASSQEPRILGEQYF. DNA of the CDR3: TGTGCCAGCAGCCAAGAACCTCGAATACTAGGCGAGCAGTACTTC.

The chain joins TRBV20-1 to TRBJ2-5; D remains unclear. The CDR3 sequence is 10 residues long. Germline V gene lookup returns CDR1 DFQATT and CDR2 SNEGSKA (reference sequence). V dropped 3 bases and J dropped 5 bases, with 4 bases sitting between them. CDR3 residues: CSASLETQYF. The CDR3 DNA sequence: TGCAGTGCTAGTCTGGAGACCCAGTACTTC.

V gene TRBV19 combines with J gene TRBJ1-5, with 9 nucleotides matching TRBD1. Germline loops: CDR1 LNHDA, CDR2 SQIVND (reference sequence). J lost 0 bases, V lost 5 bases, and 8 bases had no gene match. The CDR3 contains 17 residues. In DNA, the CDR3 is TGTGCCAGTAGTGGCCGGGACAGGGACTATAGCAATCAGCCCCAGCATTTT. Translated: CASSGRDRDYSNQPQHF.

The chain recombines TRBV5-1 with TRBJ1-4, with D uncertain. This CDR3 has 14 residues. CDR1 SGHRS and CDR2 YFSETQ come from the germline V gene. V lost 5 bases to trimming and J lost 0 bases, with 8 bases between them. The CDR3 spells CASRADSTNEKLFF. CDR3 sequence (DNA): TGCGCCAGCAGGGCGGACTCAACTAATGAAAAACTGTTTTTT.

The CDR3 bases are TGCGCCAGCAGCCTCAGGGCAGGGGGCACAGATACGCAGTATTTT. Its protein product is CASSLRAGGTDTQYF. The chain has TRBV5-1 and TRBJ2-3; possibly TRBD1 for D (6 bases). The germline V gene encodes CDR1 SGHRS and CDR2 YFSETQ. V was pared by 4 bases and J by 1 base, with 13 bases between. CDR3 size: 15 residues.

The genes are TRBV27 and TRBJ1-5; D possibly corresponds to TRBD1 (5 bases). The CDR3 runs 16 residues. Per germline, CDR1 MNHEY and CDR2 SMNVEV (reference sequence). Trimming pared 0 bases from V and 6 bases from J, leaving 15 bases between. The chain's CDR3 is CASSLSGRVISQPQHF. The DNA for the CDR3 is TGTGCCAGCAGTTTATCTGGCAGGGTAATCAGTCAGCCCCAGCATTTT.

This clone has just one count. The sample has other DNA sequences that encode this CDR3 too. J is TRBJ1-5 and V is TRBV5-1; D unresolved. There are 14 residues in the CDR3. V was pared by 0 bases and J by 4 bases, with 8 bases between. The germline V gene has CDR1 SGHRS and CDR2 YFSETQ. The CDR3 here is CASSLVPGNQPQHF. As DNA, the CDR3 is TGCGCCAGCAGCTTGGTTCCAGGTAATCAGCCCCAGCATTTT.

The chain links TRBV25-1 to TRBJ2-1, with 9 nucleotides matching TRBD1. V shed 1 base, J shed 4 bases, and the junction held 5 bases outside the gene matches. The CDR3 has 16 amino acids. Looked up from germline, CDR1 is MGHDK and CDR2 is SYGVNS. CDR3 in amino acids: CASSELDRGGYNEQFF. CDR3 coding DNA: TGTGCCAGCAGTGAATTGGACAGGGGTGGATACAATGAGCAGTTCTTC. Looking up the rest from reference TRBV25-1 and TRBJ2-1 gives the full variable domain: EADIYQTPRYLVIGTGKKITLECSQTMGHDKMYWYQQDPGMELHLIHYSYGVNSTEKGDLSSESTVSRIRTEHFPLTLESARPSHTSQYLCASSELDRGGYNEQFFGPGTRLTVL.